The 24 T cell receptor beta chains presented below share a single source sample, sequenced in a study of cytomegalovirus exposure and HLA in healthy donors (dated 2017 in TCRdb). The library was built by means of the immunoSEQ multiplex PCR assay. For the multiplex PCR, a mixture combining 60 forward primers for TCR Vbeta segments and 13 reverse primers for TCR Jbeta segments was used. Imported from immuneACCESS, the table was reduced by TCRdb to in-frame sequences with V and J called. These copies leave out some clones; in studies compared against another copy, an unresolved V gene accounts for under half, and the cause of the remainder is not known. For this sample there are 150,000 or so clones; roughly 73% appear just once. Under 1.5% of the sample is in the top ten clones. The sequencing input was PBMCs. These receptors were collected from a woman aged 25 to 39 in good health and CMV-seronegative.

This clone appeared a few times. The chain joins TRBV6-8 to TRBJ2-1, with a weak D call TRBD1 (5 bases). V lost 3 bases, J lost 0 bases, and 12 bases lay in between. Germline V CDR1 and CDR2: MNHGY, SAAAGT. This CDR3 region has 16 residues. The CDR3 here is CASSYSKQVSYNEQFF. In nucleotides, the CDR3 is TGTGCCAGCAGTTATTCCAAACAGGTCTCCTACAATGAGCAGTTCTTC.

Written as DNA, the CDR3 is TGTGCCAGCAGTTTATGGGGGGGCACGGCTGAGCAGTTCTTC. Its protein is CASSLWGGTAEQFF. The chain couples TRBV27 to TRBJ2-1; D may be TRBD2 (7 bases). This CDR3 is 14 amino acids long. Germline V CDR1 and CDR2: MNHEY, SMNVEV (reference sequence). V dropped 1 base and J dropped 9 bases, with 13 bases sitting between them.

The chain links TRBV28 to TRBJ1-2, with D possibly being TRBD1 (6 bases). CDR1 is MDHEN, CDR2 SYDVKM, per germline. Trimming took off 8 bases at V and 7 bases at J, with 17 bases between the two ends. This CDR3 has 13 residues. Here the CDR3 reads CASQTGSGGGYTF. As DNA, the CDR3 is TGTGCCAGCCAAACAGGGAGCGGGGGTGGCTACACCTTC.

Notes on this clone: This is likely an artifact of a read error, given a far larger clone one base away. The V and J genes are TRBV5-1 and TRBJ2-1, with a weak D call TRBD2 (5 bases). The germline V gene encodes CDR1 SGHRS and CDR2 YFSETQ. V shed 4 bases and J shed 7 bases, with 12 bases lying between them. The CDR3 consists of 13 residues. The CDR3 region is CASSPLGDNEQFF. CDR3 bases: TGCGCCAGCAGCCCTCTCGGGGATAATGAGCAGTTCTTC.

On this clone itself: The germline gene is not matched at one end of the junction; a read error may be the cause. V gene TRBV27 combines with J gene TRBJ1-5, with 9 nucleotides matching TRBD1. Germline-derived CDR1 and CDR2 are MNHEY and SMNVEV (reference sequence). The CDR3 is 16 residues long. CDR3 in DNA: TGTGCCAGCACCCGCCCGGGACAGGGCGGCAATCAGCCCCGGCATTTT. This codes for CASTRPGQGGNQPRHF.

V gene TRBV5-4 combines with J gene TRBJ2-3; possibly TRBD1 for D (5 bases). CDR3 length: 16 amino acids. CDR1 is SGHNT and CDR2 is YYREEE in the germline V gene (reference sequence). Trimming cost V 2 bases and J 2 bases, with 15 bases left between them. Written as DNA, the CDR3 is TGTGCCAGCAGCTTCCAAGGGGTCGCAACCACAGATACGCAGTATTTT. Residues: CASSFQGVATTDTQYF.

The genes are TRBV5-6 and TRBJ1-5; TRBD1 is a possible D gene (5 bases). Germline CDR1 reads SGHDT; CDR2 reads YYEEEE. CDR3 size: 15 residues. V lost 0 bases to trimming and J lost 3 bases, with 10 bases between them. CDR3 in amino acids: CASSLGGGNNQPQHF. CDR3 nucleotide sequence: TGTGCCAGCAGCTTGGGTGGGGGGAACAATCAGCCCCAGCATTTT.

This clone was counted between two and nine times. This chain joins TRBV5-1 and TRBJ1-2, with unresolved D. The CDR3 is 12 amino acids. Germline assignment: CDR1 SGHRS and CDR2 YFSETQ. With 0 bases removed from V and 7 bases from J, the gap between germline ends came to 7 bases. The CDR3: CASSLGGSGYTF. DNA for the CDR3: TGCGCCAGCAGCTTGGGCGGTAGTGGCTACACCTTC.

The V gene is TRBV10-3, the J gene TRBJ2-1; D perhaps matches TRBD2 (5 bases). The V end lost 3 bases, the J end lost 0 bases, and 12 bases lay between the germline ends. From germline, CDR1 is ENHRY and CDR2 SYGVKD. There are 16 residues in the CDR3. The CDR3 bases are TGTGCCATCAGTGATTCCACGGGGAGCTCCTACAATGAGCAGTTCTTC. It specifies CAISDSTGSSYNEQFF.

The chain combines TRBV21-1 with TRBJ1-2. TRBV21-1 is assigned pseudogene status. The CDR3 totals 12 residues. The CDR3 DNA reads as TGTGCCAGCAGAAAGGAGAACTATGGCTACACCTTC. Its protein product is CASRKENYGYTF.

At least ten counts were recorded for this clone. The chain couples TRBV6-6 to TRBJ1-2; D is ambiguous. The V gene's germline CDR1 is MNHNY and CDR2 SVGAGI (reference sequence). With 9 bases removed from V and 3 bases from J, the gap between germline ends came to 14 bases. This CDR3 contains 13 residues. The CDR3: CASTGRRHYGYTF. In nucleotides, the CDR3 is TGTGCCAGTACGGGGAGAAGGCACTATGGCTACACCTTC.

The chain recombines TRBV11-2 with TRBJ2-5, with D perhaps TRBD1 (7 bases). The CDR3 contains 13 residues. V was pared by 4 bases and J by 5 bases, with 11 bases between. The germline gives CDR1 SGHAT, CDR2 FQNNGV. In DNA, the CDR3 is TGTGCCAGCAGCTATCCAGGGGGGGAGACCCAGTACTTC. Translating it yields CASSYPGGETQYF.

CDR3 coding DNA: TGTGCCAGCAGCAAGGACAGTAGCAATCAGCCCCAGCATTTT. Protein: CASSKDSSNQPQHF. V gene TRBV7-2 combines with J gene TRBJ1-5; possible D gene TRBD1, 6 bases. Trimming shortened V by 5 bases and J by 0 bases, and 8 bases separated the two germline ends. CDR1 is SGHTA, CDR2 FQGNSA, per germline. The CDR3 length is 14 residues.

The chain carries TRBV29-1 and TRBJ1-4; 10 positions agree with TRBD1. This CDR3 spans 12 amino acids. V shed 7 bases and J 8 bases; nucleotides not matched to a gene: 4. CDR1 and CDR2 (germline): SQVTM, ANQGSEA. DNA of the CDR3: TGCAGCGGTGGACAGGGGGACGAAAAACTGTTTTTT. This gives the protein CSGGQGDEKLFF.

This chain links TRBV5-1 with TRBJ1-2, with a tentative D call TRBD1 (5 bases). The CDR3 runs to 14 residues. Trimming stripped 2 bases from V and 7 bases from J, with 15 bases between. CDR1 SGHRS and CDR2 YFSETQ come from the germline V gene. CDR3: CASSFRPGQGGYTF. CDR3 DNA sequence: TGCGCCAGCAGCTTCAGACCCGGCCAGGGTGGCTACACCTTC.

The V call is TRBV29-1, the J call TRBJ1-2; TRBD1 is a possible D gene (5 bases). Germline CDR1 and CDR2: SQVTM and ANQGSEA. With 3 bases removed from V and 6 bases from J, the gap between germline ends came to 17 bases. The CDR3 covers 14 residues. In nucleotides, the CDR3 is TGCAGCGTTGATAGGTGGCAGGGTGCGGATGGCTACACCTTC. Amino acids: CSVDRWQGADGYTF.

The chain couples TRBV6-1 to TRBJ2-3, with 9 nucleotides matching TRBD2. The CDR3 has 18 residues. Germline V gene lookup returns CDR1 MNHNS and CDR2 SASEGT. V was pared by 1 base and J by 2 bases, with 10 bases of the junction left unmatched. The CDR3 is CASSEGLGLAGHTDTQYF. The CDR3 bases are TGTGCCAGCAGTGAAGGGTTGGGGCTAGCGGGGCACACAGATACGCAGTATTTT.

The V gene is TRBV9, the J gene TRBJ2-5, with a weak D call TRBD2 (5 bases). This CDR3 spans 13 amino acids. Trimming left V 7 bases short and J 3 bases short, with 13 bases between. Germline CDR1 SGDLS, CDR2 YYNGEE. In nucleotides, the CDR3 is TGTGCCAGCGGCCGAGGGTCGGAAGAGACCCAGTACTTC. Protein: CASGRGSEETQYF.

The chain recombines TRBV2 with TRBJ1-2, with TRBD1 matching 8 bases. V dropped 4 bases and J dropped 7; count of bases not matched to a gene: 8. CDR3 length: 14 residues. The germline V gene has CDR1 SNHLY and CDR2 FYNNEI. Here the CDR3 reads CASSVGWGQAGYTF. Here the CDR3 DNA reads TGTGCCAGCAGTGTTGGATGGGGACAGGCTGGCTACACCTTC.

This clone turned up a few times. The V and J genes are TRBV7-6 and TRBJ2-1; D is uncertain. The CDR3 has 13 amino acids. With 4 bases removed from V and 10 bases from J, the gap between germline ends came to 14 bases. CDR1 SGHVS and CDR2 FNYEAQ come from the germline V gene. The CDR3 nucleotides are TGTGCCAGCAGCTCCCTACCCCAACAGGAGCAGTTCTTC. Its protein is CASSSLPQQEQFF. Supplemented by reference TRBV7-6 and TRBJ2-1, the full variable domain reads GAGVSQSPRYKVTKRGQDVALRCDPISGHVSLYWYRQALGQGPEFLTYFNYEAQQDKSGLPNDRFSAERPEGSISTLTIQRTEQRDSAMYRCASSSLPQQEQFFGPGTRLTVL.

The J gene is TRBJ1-6, the V gene TRBV9; D is uncertain. The CDR3 covers 15 residues. CDR1 SGDLS and CDR2 YYNGEE come from the germline V gene. Between the trimmed V and J ends, which lost 4 bases and 7 bases, there was a span of 15 bases. In DNA, the CDR3 is TGTGCCAGCAGCCGTAGGACTGATTACAATTCACCCCTCCACTTT. Protein: CASSRRTDYNSPLHF.

The chain combines TRBV27 with TRBJ2-1; 7 nucleotides line up with TRBD1. CDR1 is MNHEY, CDR2 SMNVEV, per germline (reference sequence). V shed 8 bases and J 6 bases; nucleotides not matched to a gene: 13. There are 15 residues in the CDR3. The CDR3 DNA reads TGTGCCAGCTTTCCCTTGGGGGCAGGGGGCAATGAGCAGTTCTTC. This codes for CASFPLGAGGNEQFF.

The gene calls are TRBV9 and TRBJ2-3; 7 nucleotides align to TRBD2. The length of the CDR3 is 16 residues. V shed 6 bases, J shed 2 bases, and the junction held 12 bases outside the gene matches. Germline V CDR1 and CDR2: SGDLS, YYNGEE. CDR3 DNA: TGTGCCAGCACATACTCAGAGGGACTAAACACAGATACGCAGTATTTT. Its translation: CASTYSEGLNTDTQYF.

This chain links TRBV28 with TRBJ2-1; 7 bases are shared with TRBD1. Germline lookup yields CDR1 MDHEN and CDR2 SYDVKM. With 1 base clipped from V and 5 bases from J, the junction kept 14 bases outside the gene matches. The CDR3 consists of 18 residues. The CDR3: CASSLFFRQGELDNEQFF. In DNA form, the CDR3 reads TGTGCCAGCAGTTTATTCTTCCGACAGGGCGAATTGGACAATGAGCAGTTCTTC.